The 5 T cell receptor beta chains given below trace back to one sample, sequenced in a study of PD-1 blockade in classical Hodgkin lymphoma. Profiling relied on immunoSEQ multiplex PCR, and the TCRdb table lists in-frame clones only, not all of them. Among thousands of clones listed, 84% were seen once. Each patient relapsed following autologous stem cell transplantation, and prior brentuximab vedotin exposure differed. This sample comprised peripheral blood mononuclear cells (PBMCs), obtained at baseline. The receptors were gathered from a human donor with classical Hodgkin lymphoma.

The CDR3 DNA reads as TGTGCCAGCAGCCCCCGGGGCGGGAGCCTCCCCTACGAGCAGTACTTC. Protein product: CASSPRGGSLPYEQYF. The chain joins TRBV7-3 to TRBJ2-7; 7 nucleotides agree with TRBD2. The CDR3 covers 16 residues. V shed 5 bases, J shed 2 bases, and the junction held 12 bases outside the gene matches. Germline CDR1 SGHTA, CDR2 FQGTGA.

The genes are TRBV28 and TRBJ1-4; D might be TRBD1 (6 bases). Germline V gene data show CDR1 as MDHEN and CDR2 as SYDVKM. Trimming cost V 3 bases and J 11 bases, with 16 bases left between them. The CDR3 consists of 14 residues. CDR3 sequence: CASSLSRDIEKLFF. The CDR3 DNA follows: TGTGCCAGCAGTTTGTCCCGGGACATTGAGAAACTGTTTTTT.

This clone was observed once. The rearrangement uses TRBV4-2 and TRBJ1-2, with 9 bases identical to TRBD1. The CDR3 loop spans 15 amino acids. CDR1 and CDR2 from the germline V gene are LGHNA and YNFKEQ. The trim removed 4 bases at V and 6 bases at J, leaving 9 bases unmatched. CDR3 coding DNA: TGTGCCAGCAGCCCTGGGACAGGGATATATGATGGCTACACCTTC. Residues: CASSPGTGIYDGYTF.

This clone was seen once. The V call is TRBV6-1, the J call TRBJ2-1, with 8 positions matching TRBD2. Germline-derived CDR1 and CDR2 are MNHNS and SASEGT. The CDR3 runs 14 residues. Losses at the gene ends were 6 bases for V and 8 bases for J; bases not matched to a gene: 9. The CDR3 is CASRHSGNVHEQFF. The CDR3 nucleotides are TGTGCCAGCAGACATAGCGGGAATGTGCATGAGCAGTTCTTC.

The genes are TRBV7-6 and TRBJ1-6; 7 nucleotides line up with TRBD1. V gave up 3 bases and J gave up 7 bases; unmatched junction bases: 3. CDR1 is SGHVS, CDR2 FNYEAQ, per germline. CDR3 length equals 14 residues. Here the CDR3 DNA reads TGTGCCAGCAGCTTTACACAGGGGAATTCACCCCTCCACTTT. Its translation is CASSFTQGNSPLHF.